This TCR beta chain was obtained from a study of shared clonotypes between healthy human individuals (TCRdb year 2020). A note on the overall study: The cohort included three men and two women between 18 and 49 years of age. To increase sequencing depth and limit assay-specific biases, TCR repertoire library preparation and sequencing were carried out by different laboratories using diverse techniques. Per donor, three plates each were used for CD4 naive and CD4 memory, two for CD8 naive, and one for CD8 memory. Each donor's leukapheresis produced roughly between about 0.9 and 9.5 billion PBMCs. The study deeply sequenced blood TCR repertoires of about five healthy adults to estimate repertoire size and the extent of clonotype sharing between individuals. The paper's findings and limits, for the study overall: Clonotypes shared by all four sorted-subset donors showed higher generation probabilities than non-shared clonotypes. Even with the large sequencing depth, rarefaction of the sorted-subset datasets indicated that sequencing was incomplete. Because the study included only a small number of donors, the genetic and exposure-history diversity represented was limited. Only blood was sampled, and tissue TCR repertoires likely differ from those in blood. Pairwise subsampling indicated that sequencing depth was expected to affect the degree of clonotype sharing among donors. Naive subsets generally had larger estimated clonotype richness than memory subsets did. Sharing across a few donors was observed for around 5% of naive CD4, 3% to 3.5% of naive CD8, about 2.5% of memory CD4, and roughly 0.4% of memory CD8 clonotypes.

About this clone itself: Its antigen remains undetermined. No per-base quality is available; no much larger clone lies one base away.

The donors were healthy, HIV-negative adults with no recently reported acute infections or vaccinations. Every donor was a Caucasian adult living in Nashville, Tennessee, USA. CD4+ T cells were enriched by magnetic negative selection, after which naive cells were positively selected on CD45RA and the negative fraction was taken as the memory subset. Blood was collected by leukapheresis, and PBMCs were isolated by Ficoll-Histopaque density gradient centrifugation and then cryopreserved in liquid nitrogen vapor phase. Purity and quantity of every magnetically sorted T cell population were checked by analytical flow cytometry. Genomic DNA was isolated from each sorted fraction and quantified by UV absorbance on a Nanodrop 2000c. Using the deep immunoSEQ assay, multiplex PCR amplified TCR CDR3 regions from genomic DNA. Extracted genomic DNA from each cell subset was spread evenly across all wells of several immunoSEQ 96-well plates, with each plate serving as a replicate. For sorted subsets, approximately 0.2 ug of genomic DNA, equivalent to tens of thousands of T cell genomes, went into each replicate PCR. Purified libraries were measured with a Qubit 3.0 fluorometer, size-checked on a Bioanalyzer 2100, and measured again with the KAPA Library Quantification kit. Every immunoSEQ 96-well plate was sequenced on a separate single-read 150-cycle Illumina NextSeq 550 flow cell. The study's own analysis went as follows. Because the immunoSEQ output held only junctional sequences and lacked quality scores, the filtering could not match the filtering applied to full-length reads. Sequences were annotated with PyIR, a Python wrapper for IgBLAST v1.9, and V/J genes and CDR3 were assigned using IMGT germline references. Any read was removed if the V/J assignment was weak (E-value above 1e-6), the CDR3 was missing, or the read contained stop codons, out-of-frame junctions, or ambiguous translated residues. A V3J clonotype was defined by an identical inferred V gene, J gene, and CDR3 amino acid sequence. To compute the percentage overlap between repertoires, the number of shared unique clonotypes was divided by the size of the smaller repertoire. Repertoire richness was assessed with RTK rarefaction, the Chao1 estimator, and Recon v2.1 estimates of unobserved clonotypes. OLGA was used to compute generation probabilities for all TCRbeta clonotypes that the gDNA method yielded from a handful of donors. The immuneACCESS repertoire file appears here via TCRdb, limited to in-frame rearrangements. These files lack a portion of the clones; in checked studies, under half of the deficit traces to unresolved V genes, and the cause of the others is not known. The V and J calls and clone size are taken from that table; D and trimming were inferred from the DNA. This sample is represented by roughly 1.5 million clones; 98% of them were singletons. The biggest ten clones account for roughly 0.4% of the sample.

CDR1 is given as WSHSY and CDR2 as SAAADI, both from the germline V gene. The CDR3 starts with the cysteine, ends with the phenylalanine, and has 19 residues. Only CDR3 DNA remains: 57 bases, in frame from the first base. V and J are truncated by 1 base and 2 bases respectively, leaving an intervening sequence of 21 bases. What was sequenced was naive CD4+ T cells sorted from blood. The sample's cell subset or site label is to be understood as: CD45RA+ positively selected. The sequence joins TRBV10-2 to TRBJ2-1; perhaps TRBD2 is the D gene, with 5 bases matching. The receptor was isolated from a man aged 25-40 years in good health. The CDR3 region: CASSEFGGGGLTAYNEQFF. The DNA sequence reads TGCGCCAGCAGTGAGTTCGGAGGCGGAGGACTTACGGCCTACAATGAGCAGTTCTTC.